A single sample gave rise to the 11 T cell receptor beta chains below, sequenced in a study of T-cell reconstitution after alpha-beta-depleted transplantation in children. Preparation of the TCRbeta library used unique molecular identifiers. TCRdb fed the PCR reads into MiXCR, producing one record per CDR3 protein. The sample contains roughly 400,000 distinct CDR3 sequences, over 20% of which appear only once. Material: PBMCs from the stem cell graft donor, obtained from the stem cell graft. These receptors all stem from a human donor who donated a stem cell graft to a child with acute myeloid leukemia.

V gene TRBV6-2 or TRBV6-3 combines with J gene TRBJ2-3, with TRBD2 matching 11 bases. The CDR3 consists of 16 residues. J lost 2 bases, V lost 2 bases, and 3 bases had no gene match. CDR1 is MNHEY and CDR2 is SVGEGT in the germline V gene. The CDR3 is CASSYRLAGFTDTQYF. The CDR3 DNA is TGTGCCAGCAGTTACCGACTAGCGGGGTTCACAGATACGCAGTATTTT.

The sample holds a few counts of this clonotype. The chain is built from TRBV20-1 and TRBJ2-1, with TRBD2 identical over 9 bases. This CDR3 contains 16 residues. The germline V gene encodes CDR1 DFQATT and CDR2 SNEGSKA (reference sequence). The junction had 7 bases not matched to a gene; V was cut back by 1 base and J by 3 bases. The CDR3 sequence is CSARVRTSENYNEQFF. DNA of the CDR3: TGCAGTGCTAGAGTCAGGACTAGCGAAAACTACAATGAGCAGTTCTTC.

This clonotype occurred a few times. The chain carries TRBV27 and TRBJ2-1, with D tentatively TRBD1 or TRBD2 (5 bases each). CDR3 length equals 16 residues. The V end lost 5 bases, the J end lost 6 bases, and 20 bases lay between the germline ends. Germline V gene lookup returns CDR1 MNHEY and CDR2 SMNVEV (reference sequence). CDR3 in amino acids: CASSPYGGVLFNEQFF. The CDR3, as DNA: TGTGCCAGCAGTCCCTATGGGGGAGTTCTGTTCAATGAGCAGTTCTTC.

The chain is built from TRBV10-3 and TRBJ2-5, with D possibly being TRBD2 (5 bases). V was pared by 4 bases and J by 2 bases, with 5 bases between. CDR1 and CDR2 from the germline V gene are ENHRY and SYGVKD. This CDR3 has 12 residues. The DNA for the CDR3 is TGTGCCATCAGTGCGGGGCAAGAGACCCAGTACTTC. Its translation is CAISAGQETQYF.

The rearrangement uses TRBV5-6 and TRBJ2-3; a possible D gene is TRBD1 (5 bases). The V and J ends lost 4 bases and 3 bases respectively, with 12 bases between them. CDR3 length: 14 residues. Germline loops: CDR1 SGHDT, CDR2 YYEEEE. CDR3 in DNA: TGTGCCAGCAGCCCCCTGGGGCCTACAGATACGCAGTATTTT. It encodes CASSPLGPTDTQYF.

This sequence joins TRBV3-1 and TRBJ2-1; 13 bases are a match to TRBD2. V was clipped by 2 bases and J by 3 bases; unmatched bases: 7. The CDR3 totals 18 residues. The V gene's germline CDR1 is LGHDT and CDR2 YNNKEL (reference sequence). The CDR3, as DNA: TGTGCCAGCAGCCAACCGGGACTAGCGGGACCCAACTACAATGAGCAGTTCTTC. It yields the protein CASSQPGLAGPNYNEQFF.

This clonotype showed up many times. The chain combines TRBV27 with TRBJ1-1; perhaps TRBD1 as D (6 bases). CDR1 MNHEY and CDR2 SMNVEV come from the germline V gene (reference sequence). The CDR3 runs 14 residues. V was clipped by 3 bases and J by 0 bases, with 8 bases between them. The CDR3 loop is CASSFGQMNTEAFF. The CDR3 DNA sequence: TGTGCCAGCAGTTTCGGACAGATGAACACTGAAGCTTTCTTT.

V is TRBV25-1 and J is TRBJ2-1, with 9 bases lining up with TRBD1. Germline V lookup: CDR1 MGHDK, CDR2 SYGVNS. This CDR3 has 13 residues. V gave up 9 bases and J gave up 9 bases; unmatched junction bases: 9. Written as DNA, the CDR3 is TGTGCCAGTGGGGACAGGGAGTACGGTGAGCAGTTCTTC. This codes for CASGDREYGEQFF.

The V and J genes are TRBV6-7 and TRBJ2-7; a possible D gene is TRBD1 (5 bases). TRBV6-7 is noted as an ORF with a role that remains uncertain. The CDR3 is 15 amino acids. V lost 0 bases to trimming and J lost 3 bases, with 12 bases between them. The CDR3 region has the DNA TGTGCCAGCAGTTACTCTATAAACAGGTACTACGAGCAGTACTTC. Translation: CASSYSINRYYEQYF.

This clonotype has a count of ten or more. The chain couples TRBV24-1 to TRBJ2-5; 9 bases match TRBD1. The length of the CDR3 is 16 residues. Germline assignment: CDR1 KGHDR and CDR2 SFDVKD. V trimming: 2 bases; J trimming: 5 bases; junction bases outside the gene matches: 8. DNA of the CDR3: TGTGCCACCAGTGATTCCACAACAGGGGGCTGGGAGACCCAGTACTTC. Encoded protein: CATSDSTTGGWETQYF.

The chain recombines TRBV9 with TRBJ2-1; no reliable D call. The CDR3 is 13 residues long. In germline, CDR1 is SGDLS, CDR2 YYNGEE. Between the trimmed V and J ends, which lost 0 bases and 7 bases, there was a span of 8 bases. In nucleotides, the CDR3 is TGTGCCAGCAGCGTAGGGCCTGAAAATGAGCAGTTCTTC. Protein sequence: CASSVGPENEQFF. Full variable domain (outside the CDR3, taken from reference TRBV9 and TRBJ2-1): DSGVTQTPKHLITATGQRVTLRCSPRSGDLSVYWYQQSLDQGLQFLIQYYNGEERAKGNILERFSAQQFPDLHSELNLSSLELGDSALYFCASSVGPENEQFFGPGTRLTVL.